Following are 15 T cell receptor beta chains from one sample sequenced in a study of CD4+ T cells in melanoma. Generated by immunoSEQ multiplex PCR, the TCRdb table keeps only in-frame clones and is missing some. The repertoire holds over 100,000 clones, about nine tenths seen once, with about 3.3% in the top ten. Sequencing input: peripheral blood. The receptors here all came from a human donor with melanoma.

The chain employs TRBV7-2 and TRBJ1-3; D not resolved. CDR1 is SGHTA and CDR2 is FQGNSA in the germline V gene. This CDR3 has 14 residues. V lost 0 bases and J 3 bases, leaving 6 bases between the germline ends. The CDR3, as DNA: TGTGCCAGCAGCTTAGCTTGGGATGGAAACACCATATATTTT. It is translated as CASSLAWDGNTIYF.

The CDR3 sequence is CASSRGLAGGNTGELFF. The CDR3 nucleotides are TGTGCCAGCAGCCGTGGACTAGCGGGGGGGAACACCGGGGAGCTGTTTTTT. The chain joins TRBV4-2 to TRBJ2-2; 14 bases fit TRBD2. V gave up 4 bases and J gave up 1 base; unmatched junction bases: 2. CDR3 size: 17 residues. In germline, CDR1 is LGHNA, CDR2 YNFKEQ.

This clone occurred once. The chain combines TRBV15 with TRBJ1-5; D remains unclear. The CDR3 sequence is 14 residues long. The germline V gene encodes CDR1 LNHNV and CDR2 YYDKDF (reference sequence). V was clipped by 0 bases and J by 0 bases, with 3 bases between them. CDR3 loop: CATSRDYSNQPQHF. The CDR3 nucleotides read TGTGCCACCAGCAGAGATTATAGCAATCAGCCCCAGCATTTT.

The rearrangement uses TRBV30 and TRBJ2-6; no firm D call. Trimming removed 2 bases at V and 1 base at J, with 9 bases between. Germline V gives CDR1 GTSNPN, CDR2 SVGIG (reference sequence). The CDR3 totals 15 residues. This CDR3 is CAWSTKISGANVLTF. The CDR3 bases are TGTGCCTGGAGTACTAAGATTTCTGGGGCCAACGTCCTGACTTTC. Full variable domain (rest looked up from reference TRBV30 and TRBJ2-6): SQTIHQWPATLVQPVGSPLSLECTVEGTSNPNLYWYRQAAGRGLQLLFYSVGIGQISSEVPQNLSASRPQDRQFILSSKKLLLSDSGFYLCAWSTKISGANVLTFGAGSRLTVL.

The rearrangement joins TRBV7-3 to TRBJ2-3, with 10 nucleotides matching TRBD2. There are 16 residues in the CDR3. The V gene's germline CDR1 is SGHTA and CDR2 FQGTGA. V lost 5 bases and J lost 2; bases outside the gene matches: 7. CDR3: CASSLGLAANTDTQYF. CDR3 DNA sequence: TGTGCCAGCAGCCTCGGACTAGCGGCTAACACAGATACGCAGTATTTT.

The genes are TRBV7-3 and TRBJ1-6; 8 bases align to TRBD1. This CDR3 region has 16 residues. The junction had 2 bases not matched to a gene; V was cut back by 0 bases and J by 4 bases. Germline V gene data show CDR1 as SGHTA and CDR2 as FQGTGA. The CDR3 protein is CASSLTTGAYNSPLHF. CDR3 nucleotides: TGTGCCAGCAGCTTAACGACAGGGGCTTATAATTCACCCCTCCACTTT.

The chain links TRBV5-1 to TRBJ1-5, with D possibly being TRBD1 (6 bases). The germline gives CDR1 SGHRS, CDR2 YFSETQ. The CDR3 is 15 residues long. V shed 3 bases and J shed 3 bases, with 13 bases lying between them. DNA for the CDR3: TGCGCCAGCAGCTCGGATCCAGGGGCCAATCAGCCCCAGCATTTT. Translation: CASSSDPGANQPQHF. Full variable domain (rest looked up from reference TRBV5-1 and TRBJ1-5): KAGVTQTPRYLIKTRGQQVTLSCSPISGHRSVSWYQQTPGQGLQFLFEYFSETQRNKGNFPGRFSGRQFSNSRSEMNVSTLELGDSALYLCASSSDPGANQPQHFGDGTRLSIL.

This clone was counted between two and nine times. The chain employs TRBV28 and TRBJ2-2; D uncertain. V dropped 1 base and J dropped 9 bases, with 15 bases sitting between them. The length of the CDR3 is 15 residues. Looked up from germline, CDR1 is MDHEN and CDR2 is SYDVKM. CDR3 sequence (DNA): TGTGCCAGCAGTTTATTGTCTGTCCAAGGTCGGGAGCTGTTTTTT. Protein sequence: CASSLLSVQGRELFF.

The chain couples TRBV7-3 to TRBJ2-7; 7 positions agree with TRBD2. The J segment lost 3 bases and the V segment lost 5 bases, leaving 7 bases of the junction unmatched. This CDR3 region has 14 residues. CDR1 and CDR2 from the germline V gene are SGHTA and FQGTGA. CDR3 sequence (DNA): TGTGCCAGCAGCCCCCGGGGCGGGGGCTACGAGCAGTACTTC. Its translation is CASSPRGGGYEQYF.

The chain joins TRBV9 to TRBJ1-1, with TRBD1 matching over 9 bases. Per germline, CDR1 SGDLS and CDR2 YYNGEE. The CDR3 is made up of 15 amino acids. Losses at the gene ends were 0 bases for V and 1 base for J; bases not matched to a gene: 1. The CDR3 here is CASSVAGQGNTEAFF. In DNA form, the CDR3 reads TGTGCCAGCAGCGTAGCGGGACAGGGGAACACTGAAGCTTTCTTT.

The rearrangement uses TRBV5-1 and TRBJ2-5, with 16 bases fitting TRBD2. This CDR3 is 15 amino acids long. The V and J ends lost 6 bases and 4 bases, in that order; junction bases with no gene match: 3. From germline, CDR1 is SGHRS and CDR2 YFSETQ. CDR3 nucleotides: TGCGCCAGCACCGGGACTAGCGGGGGGGCAGAGACCCAGTACTTC. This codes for CASTGTSGGAETQYF.

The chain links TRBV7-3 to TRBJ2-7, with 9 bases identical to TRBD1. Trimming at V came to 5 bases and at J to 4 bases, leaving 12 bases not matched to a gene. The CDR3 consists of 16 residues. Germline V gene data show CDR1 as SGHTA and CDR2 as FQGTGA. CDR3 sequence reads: CASSPFAGTGLYEQYF. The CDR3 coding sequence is TGTGCCAGCAGCCCCTTTGCCGGGACAGGGTTGTACGAGCAGTACTTC.

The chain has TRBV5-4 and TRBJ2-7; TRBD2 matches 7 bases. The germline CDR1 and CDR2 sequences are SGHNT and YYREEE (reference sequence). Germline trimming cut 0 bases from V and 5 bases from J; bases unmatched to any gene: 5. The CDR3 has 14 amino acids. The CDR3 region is CASSLGLAKDEQYF. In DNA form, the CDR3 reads TGTGCCAGCAGCTTGGGACTAGCCAAGGACGAGCAGTACTTC.

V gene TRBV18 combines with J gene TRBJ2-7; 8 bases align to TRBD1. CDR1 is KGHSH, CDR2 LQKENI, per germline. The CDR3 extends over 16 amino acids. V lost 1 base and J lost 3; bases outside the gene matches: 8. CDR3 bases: TGTGCCAGCTCACCACTTCGGGACAGGACGTTCTACGAGCAGTACTTC. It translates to CASSPLRDRTFYEQYF. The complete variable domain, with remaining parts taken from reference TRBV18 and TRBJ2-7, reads NAGVMQNPRHLVRRRGQEARLRCSPMKGHSHVYWYRQLPEEGLKFMVYLQKENIIDESGMPKERFSAEFPKEGPSILRIQQVVRGDSAAYFCASSPLRDRTFYEQYFGPGTRLTVT.

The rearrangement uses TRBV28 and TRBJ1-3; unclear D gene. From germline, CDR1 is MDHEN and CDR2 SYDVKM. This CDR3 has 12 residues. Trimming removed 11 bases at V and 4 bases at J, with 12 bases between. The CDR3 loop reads CAATGSGNTIYF. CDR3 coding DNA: TGTGCCGCTACTGGCTCCGGAAACACCATATATTTT.